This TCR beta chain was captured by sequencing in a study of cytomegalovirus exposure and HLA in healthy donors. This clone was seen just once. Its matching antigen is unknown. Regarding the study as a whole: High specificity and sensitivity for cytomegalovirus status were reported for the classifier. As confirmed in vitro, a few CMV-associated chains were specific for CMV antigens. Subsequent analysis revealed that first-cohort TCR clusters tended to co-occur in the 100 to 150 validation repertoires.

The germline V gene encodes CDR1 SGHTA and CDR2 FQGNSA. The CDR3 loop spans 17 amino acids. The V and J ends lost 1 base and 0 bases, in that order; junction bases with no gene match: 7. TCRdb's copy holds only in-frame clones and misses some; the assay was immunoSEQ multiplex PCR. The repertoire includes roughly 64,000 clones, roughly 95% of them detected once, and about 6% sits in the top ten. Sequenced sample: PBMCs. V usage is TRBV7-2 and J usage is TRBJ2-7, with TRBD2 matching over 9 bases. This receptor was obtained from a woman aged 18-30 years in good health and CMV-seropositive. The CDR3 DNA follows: TGTGCCAGCAGCTTAGTTGGAGGTAGCGGGAGCTCCTACGAGCAGTACTTC. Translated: CASSLVGGSGSSYEQYF.